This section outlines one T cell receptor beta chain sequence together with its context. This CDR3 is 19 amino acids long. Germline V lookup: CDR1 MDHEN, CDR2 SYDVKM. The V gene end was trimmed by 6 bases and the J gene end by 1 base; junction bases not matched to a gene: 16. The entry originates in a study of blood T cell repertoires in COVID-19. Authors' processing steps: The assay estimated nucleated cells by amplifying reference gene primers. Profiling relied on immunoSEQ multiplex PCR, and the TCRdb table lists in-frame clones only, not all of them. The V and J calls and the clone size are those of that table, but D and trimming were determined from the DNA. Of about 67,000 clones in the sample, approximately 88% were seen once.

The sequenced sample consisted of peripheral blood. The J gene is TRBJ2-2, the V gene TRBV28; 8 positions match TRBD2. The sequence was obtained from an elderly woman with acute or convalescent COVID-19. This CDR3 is CASRNLLLPGGGNTGELFF. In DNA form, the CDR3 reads TGTGCCAGCAGAAATTTACTTCTCCCCGGGGGGGGGAACACCGGGGAGCTGTTTTTT.